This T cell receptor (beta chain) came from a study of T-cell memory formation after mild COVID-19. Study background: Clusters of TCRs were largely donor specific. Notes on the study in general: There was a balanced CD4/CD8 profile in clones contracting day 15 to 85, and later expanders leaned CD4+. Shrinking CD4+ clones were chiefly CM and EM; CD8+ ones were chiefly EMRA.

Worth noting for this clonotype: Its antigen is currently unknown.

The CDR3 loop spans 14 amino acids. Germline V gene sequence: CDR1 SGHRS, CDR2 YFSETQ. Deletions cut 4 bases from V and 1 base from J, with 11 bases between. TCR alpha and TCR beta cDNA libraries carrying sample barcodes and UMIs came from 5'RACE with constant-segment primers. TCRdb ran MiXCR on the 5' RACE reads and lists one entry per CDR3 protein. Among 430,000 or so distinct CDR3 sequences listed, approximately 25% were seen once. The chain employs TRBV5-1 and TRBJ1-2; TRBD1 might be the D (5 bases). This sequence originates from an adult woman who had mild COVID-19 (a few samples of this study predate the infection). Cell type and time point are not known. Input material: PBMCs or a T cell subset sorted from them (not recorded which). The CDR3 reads CASSPGDRNYGYTF. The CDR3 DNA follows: TGCGCCAGCAGCCCTGGGGACCGTAACTATGGCTACACCTTC.